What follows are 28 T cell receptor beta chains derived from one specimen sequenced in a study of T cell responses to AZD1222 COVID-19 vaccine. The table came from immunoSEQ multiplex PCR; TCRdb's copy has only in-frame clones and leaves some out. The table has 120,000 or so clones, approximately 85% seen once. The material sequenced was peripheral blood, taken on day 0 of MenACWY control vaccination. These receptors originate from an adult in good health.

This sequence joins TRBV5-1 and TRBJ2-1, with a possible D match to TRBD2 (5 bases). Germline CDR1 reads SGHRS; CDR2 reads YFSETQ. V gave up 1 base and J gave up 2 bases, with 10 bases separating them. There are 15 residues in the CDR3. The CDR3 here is CASSLLSGTYNEQFF. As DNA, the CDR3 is TGCGCCAGCAGCTTGTTATCGGGGACCTACAATGAGCAGTTCTTC.

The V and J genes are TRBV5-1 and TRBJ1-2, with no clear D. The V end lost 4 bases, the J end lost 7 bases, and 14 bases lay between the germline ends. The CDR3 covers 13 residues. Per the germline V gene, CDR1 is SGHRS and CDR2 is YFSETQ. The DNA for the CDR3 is TGCGCCAGCAGCCCGCTCCCGTTCGGTGGCTACACCTTC. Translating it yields CASSPLPFGGYTF.

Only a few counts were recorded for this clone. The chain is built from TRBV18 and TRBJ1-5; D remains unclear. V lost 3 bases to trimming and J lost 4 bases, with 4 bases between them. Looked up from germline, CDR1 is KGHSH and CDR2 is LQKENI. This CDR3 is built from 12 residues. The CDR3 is CASSPPNQPQHF. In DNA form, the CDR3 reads TGTGCCAGCTCACCCCCTAATCAGCCCCAGCATTTT.

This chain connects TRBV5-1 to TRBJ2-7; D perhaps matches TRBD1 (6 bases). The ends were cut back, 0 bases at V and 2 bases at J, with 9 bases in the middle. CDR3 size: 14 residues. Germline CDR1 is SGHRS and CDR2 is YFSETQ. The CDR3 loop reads CASSLATGTYEQYF. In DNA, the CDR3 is TGCGCCAGCAGCTTGGCGACAGGAACCTACGAGCAGTACTTC.

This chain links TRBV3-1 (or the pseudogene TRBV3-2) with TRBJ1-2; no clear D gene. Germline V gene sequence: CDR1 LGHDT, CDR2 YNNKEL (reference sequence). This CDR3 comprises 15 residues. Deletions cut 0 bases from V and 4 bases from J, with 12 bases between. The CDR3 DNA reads TGTGCCAGCAGCCAAGATTGGGTCAGCACCTATGGCTACACCTTC. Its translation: CASSQDWVSTYGYTF.

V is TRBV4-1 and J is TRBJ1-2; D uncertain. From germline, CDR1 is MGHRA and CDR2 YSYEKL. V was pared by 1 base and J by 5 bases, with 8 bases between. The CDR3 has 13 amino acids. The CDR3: CASSQVKQYGYTF. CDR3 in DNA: TGCGCCAGCAGCCAAGTAAAACAGTATGGCTACACCTTC.

CDR3 loop: CASSPRGLNIQYF. The CDR3, as DNA: TGCGCCAGCTCCCCCCGGGGGTTGAACATTCAGTACTTC. V and J are TRBV5-1 and TRBJ2-4; D is possibly TRBD2 (6 bases). Germline V CDR1 and CDR2: SGHRS, YFSETQ. Trimming took 7 bases from V and 7 from J, leaving 15 bases between them. This CDR3 has 13 amino acids.

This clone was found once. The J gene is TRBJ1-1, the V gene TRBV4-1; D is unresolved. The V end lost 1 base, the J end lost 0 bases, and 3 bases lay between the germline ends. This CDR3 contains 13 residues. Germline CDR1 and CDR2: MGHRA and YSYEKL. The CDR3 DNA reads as TGCGCCAGCAGCCAAGGTATGAACACTGAAGCTTTCTTT. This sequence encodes CASSQGMNTEAFF.

The CDR3 loop is CASSSQGGTNQPQHF. In DNA form, the CDR3 reads TGTGCCAGTAGTTCCCAGGGTGGAACCAATCAGCCCCAGCATTTT. The chain couples TRBV19 to TRBJ1-5; D possibly corresponds to TRBD1 (5 bases). Trimming pared 5 bases from V and 3 bases from J, leaving 14 bases between. This CDR3 spans 15 amino acids. Germline-derived CDR1 and CDR2 are LNHDA and SQIVND (reference sequence).

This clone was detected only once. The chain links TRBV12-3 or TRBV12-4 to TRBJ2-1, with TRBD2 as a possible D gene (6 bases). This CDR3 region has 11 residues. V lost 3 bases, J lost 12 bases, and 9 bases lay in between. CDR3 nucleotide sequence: TGTGCCAGCAGTTTCAGGGAGGCGCAGTTCTTC. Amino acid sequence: CASSFREAQFF.

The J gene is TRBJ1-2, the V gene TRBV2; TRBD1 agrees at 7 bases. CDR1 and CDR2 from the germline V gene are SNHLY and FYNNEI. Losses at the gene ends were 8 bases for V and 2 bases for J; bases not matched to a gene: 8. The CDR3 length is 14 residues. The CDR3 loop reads CASRTDRENYGYTF. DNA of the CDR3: TGTGCCAGCCGAACCGACAGGGAAAACTATGGCTACACCTTC.

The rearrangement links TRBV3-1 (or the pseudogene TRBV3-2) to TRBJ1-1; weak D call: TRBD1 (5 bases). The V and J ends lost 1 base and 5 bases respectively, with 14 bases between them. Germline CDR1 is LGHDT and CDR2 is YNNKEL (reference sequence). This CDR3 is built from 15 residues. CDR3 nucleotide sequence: TGTGCCAGCAGCCAAGGGGCGGCAGGGAAGACTGAAGCTTTCTTT. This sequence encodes CASSQGAAGKTEAFF.

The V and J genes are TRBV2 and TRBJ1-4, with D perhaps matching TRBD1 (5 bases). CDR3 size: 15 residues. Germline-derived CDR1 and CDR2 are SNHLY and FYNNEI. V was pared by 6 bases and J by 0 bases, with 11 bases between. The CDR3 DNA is TGTGCCAGCAGGTCGGGACGGTCAACTAATGAAAAACTGTTTTTT. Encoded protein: CASRSGRSTNEKLFF. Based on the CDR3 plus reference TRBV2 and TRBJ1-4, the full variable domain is EPEVTQTPSHQVTQMGQEVILRCVPISNHLYFYWYRQILGQKVEFLVSFYNNEISEKSEIFDDQFSVERPDGSNFTLKIRSTKLEDSAMYFCASRSGRSTNEKLFFGSGTQLSVL.

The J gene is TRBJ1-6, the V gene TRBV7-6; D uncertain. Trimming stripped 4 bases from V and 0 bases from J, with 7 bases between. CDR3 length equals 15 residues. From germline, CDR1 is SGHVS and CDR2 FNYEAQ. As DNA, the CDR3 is TGTGCCAGCAGCTCGCGCTTCTCCTATAATTCACCCCTCCACTTT. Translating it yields CASSSRFSYNSPLHF.

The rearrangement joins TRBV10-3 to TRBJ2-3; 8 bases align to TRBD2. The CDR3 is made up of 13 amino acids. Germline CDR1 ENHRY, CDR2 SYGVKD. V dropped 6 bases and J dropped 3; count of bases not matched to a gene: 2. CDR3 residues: CAIRAGGTDTQYF. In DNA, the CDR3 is TGTGCCATCAGGGCGGGGGGAACAGATACGCAGTATTTT.

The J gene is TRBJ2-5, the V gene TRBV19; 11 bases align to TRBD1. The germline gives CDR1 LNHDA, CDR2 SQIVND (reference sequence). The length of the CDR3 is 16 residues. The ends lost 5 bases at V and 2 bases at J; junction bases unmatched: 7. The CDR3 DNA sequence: TGTGCCAGTAGTCTAGGGACAGGGGGGGGTCAAGAGACCCAGTACTTC. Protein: CASSLGTGGGQETQYF.

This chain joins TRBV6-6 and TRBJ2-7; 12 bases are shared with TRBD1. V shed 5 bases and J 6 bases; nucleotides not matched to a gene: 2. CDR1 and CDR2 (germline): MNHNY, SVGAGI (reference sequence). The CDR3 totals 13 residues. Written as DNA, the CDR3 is TGTGCCAGCAGTGGGACAGGGGGCGGCGAGCAGTACTTC. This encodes CASSGTGGGEQYF.

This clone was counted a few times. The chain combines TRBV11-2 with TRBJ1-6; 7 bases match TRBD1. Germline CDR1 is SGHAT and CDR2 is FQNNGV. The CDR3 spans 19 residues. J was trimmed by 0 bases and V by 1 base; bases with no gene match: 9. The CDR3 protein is CASSLGGLRGSSYNSPLHF. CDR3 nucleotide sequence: TGTGCCAGCAGCTTAGGAGGTCTCAGGGGGAGCTCCTATAATTCACCCCTCCACTTT.

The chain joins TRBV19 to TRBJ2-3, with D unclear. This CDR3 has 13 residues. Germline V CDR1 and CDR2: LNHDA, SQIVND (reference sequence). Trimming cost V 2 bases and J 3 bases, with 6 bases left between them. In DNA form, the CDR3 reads TGTGCCAGTAGTATACTCGTAACAGATACGCAGTATTTT. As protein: CASSILVTDTQYF.

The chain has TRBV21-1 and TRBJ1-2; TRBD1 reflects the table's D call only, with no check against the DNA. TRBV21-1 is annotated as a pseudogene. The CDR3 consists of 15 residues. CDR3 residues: CASSKGTGAGYGYTF. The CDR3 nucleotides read TGTGCCAGCAGCAAAGGTACAGGGGCGGGATATGGCTACACCTTC.

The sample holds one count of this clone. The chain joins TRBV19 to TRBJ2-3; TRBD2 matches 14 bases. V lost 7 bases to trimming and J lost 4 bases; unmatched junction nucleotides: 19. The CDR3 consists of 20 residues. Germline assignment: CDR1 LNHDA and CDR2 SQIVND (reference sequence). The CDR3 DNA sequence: TGTGCCAGTATTTACTCCGGGACTAGCGGGAGTCTAGAGAGCGCAGATACGCAGTATTTT. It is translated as CASIYSGTSGSLESADTQYF.

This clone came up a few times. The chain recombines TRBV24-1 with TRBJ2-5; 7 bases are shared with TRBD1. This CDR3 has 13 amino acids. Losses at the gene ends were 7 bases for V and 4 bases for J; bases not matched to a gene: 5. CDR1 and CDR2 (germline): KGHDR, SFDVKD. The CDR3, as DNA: TGTGCCACCAGCCCACAGGGGTCAGAGACCCAGTACTTC. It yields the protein CATSPQGSETQYF.

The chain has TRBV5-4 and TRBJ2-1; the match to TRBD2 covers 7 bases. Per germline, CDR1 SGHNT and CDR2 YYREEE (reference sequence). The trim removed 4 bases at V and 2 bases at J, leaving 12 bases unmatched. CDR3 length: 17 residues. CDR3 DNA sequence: TGTGCCAGCAGCCCGAGGACTAGAGCCTATACCTACAATGAGCAGTTCTTC. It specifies CASSPRTRAYTYNEQFF.

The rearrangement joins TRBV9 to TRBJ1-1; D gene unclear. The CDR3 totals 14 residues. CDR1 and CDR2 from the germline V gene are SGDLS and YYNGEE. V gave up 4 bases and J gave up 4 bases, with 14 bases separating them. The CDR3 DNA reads TGTGCCAGCAGCATCAACCCTTGGAGCACTGAAGCTTTCTTT. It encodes CASSINPWSTEAFF.

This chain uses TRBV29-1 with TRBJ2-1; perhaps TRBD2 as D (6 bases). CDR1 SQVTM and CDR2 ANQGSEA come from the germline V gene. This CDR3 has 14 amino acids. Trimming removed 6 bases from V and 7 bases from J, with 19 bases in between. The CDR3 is CSVRRASLENEQFF. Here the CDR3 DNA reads TGCAGCGTCAGGAGGGCGAGCCTTGAGAATGAGCAGTTCTTC.

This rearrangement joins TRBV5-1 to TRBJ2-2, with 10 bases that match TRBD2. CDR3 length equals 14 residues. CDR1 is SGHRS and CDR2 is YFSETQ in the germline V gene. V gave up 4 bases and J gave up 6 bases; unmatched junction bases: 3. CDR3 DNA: TGCGCCAGCAGCCGAGCGGGAGGGGCCGGGGAGCTGTTTTTT. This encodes CASSRAGGAGELFF.

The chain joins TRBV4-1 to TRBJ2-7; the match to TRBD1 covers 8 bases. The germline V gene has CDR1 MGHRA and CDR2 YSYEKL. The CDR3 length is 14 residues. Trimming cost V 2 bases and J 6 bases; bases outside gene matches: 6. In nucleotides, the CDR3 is TGCGCCAGCAGCCAACCCCGAACAGGGGGCGAGCAGTACTTC. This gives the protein CASSQPRTGGEQYF.

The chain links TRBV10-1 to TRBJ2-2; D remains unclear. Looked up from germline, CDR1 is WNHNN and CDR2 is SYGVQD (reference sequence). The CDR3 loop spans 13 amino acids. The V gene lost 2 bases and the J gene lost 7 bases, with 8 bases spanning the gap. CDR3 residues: CASSETMSGELFF. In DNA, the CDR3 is TGCGCCAGCAGTGAGACTATGAGCGGGGAGCTGTTTTTT.